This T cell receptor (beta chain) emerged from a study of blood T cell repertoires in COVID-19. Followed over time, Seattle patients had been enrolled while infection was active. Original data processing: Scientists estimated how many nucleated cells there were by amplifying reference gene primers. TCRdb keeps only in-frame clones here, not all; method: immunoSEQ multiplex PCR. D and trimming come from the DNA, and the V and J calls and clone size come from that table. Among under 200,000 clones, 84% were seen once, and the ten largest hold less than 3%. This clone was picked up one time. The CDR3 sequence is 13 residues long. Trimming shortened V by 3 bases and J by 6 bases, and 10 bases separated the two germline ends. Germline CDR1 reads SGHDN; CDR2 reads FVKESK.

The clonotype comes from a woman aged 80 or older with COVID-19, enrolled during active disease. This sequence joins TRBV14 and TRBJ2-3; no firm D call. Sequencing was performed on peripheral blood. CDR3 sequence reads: CASSHLISDTQYF. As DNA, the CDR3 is TGTGCCAGCAGCCACTTAATCTCGGATACGCAGTATTTT.